This T cell receptor beta chain was sequenced during a study of cytomegalovirus exposure and HLA in healthy donors. Study results and caveats: A later analysis found common viral pathogens apparently linked to several of the most significant clusters.

The ends were cut back, 7 bases at V and 6 bases at J, with 9 bases in the middle. CDR3 length: 10 residues. Germline CDR1 reads SQVTM; CDR2 reads ANQGSEA. A multiplex PCR was run with 60 Vbeta primers and 13 Jbeta primers. Generated by immunoSEQ multiplex PCR, the TCRdb table keeps only in-frame clones and is missing some. The table lists 130,000 or so clones, about two thirds of them singletons. In the case of this clone: Its antigen is still unknown.

The receptor comes from a woman in her 40s in good health and CMV-seronegative. Sample: PBMCs. This chain joins TRBV29-1 and TRBJ1-2; D is uncertain. The CDR3 DNA follows: TGCAGCGCCTCAGCGGATGGCTACACCTTC. Its protein is CSASADGYTF.